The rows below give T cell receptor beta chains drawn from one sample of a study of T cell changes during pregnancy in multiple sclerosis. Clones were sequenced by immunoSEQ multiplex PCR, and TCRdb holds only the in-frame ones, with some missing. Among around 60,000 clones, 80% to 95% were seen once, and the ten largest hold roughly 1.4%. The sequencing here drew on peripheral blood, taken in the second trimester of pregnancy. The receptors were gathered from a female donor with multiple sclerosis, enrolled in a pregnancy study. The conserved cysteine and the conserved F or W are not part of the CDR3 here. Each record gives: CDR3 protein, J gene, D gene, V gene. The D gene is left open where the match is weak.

CDR3 protein: ASSQGLAGGSYEQY
J gene: TRBJ2-7
D gene: TRBD2
V gene: TRBV4-1

CDR3 protein: ASSVVAGRTDTQY
J gene: TRBJ2-3
D gene: -
V gene: TRBV9

CDR3 protein: ASSPQGSNTGELF
J gene: TRBJ2-2
D gene: -
V gene: TRBV5-1

CDR3 protein: ATSRYGYEQY
J gene: TRBJ2-7
D gene: -
V gene: TRBV15

CDR3 protein: AILGGESYT
J gene: TRBJ1-2
D gene: -
V gene: TRBV30

CDR3 protein: ASSPGTGGYEQY
J gene: TRBJ2-7
D gene: TRBD1
V gene: TRBV18

CDR3 protein: AVGREQGRDTQY
J gene: TRBJ2-3
D gene: -
V gene: TRBV10-3

CDR3 protein: SVAAIRGVNTEAF
J gene: TRBJ1-1
D gene: -
V gene: TRBV29-1

CDR3 protein: ASSYGQLNYGYT
J gene: TRBJ1-2
D gene: -
V gene: TRBV5-5

CDR3 protein: SVEPEDRVGYT
J gene: TRBJ1-2
D gene: TRBD1
V gene: TRBV29-1

CDR3 protein: ASSDSIGGYYGYT
J gene: TRBJ1-2
D gene: -
V gene: TRBV6-4

CDR3 protein: ASSFVSGGGSFEQY
J gene: TRBJ2-7
D gene: TRBD1
V gene: TRBV13